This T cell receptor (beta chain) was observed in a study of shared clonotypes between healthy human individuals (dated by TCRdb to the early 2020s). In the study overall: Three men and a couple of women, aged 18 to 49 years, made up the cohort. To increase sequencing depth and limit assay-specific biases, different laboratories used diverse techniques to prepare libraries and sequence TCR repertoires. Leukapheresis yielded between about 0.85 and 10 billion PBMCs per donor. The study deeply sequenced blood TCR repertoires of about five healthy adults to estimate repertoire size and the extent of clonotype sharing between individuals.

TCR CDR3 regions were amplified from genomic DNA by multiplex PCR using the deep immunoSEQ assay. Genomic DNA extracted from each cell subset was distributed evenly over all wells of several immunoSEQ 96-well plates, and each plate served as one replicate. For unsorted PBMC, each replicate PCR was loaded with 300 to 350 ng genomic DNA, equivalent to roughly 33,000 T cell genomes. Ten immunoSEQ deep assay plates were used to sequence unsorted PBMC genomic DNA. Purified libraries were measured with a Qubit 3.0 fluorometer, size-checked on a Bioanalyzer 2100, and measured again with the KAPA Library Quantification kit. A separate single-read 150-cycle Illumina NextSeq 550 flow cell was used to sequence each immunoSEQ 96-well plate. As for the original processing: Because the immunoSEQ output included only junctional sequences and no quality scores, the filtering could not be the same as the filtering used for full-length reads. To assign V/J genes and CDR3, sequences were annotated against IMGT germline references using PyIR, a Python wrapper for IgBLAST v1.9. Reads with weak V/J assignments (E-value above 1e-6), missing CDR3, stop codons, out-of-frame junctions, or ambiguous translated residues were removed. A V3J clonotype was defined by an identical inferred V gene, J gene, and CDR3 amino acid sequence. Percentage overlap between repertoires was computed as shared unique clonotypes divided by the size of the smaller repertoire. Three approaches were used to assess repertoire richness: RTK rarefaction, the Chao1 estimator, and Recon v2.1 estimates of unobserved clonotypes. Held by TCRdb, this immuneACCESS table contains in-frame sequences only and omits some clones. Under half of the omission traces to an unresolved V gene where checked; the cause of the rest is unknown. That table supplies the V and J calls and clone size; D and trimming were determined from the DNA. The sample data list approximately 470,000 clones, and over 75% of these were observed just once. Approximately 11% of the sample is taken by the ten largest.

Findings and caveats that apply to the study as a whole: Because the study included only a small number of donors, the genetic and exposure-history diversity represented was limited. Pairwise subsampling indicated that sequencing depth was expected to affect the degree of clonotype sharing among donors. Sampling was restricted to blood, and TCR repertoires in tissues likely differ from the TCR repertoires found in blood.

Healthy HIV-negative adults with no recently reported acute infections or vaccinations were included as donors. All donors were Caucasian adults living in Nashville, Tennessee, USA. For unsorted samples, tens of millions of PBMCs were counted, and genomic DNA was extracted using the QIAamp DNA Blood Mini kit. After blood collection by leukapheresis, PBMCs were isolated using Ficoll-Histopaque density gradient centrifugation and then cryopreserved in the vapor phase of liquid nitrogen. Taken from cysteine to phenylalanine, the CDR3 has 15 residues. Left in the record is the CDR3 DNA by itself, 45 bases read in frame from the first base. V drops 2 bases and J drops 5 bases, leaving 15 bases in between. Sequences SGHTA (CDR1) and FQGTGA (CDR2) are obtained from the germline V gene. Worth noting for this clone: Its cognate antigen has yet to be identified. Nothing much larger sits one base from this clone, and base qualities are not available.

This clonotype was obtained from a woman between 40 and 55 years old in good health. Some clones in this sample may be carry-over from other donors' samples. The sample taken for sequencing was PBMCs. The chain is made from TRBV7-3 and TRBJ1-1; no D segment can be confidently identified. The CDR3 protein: CASSLSPGSRTEAFF. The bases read TGTGCCAGCAGCTTATCGCCAGGAAGTCGTACTGAAGCTTTCTTT. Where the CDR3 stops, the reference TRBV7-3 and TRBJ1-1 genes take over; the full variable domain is GAGVSQTPSNKVTEKGKYVELRCDPISGHTALYWYRQSLGQGPEFLIYFQGTGAADDSGLPNDRFFAVRPEGSVSTLKIQRTERGDSAVYLCASSLSPGSRTEAFFGQGTRLTVV.